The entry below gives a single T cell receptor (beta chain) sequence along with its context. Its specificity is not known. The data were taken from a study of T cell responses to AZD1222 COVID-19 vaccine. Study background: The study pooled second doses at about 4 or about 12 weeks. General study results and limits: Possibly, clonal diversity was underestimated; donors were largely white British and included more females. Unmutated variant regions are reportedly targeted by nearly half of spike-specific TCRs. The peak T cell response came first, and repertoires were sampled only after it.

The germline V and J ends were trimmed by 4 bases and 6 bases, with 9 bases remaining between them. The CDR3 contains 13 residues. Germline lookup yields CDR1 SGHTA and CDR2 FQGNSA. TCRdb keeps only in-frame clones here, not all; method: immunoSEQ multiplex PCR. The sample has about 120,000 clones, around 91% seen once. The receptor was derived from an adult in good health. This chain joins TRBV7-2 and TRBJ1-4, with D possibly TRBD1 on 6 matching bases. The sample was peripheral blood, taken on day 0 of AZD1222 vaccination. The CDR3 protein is CASSWRTDEKLFF. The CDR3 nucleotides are TGTGCCAGCAGCTGGAGGACAGATGAAAAACTGTTTTTT.